The 17 T cell receptor beta chains reported below all come from one sample, sequenced in a study of memory CD4+ T cells and cytomegalovirus serostatus. The sort gate was single viable CD3+CD4+CD8-CD45RO+ cells for memory CD4+ T cells. Data came from immunoSEQ multiplex PCR; TCRdb stores just in-frame clones and leaves some out. The table records some 47,000 clones, roughly 78% of them present only once. Source material: memory CD4+ T cells from blood. The receptors were gathered from an adult in good health and CMV-seronegative.

The V call is TRBV6-5, the J call TRBJ2-5; the D gene is possibly TRBD2 (5 bases). Per germline, CDR1 MNHEY and CDR2 SVGAGI. With 5 bases removed from V and 5 bases from J, the gap between germline ends came to 12 bases. The CDR3 covers 13 residues. DNA for the CDR3: TGTGCCAGCAGTGGACTCGCCGGGGAGACCCAGTACTTC. It is translated as CASSGLAGETQYF.

J is TRBJ1-6 and V is TRBV5-1, with a possible D match to TRBD1 (6 bases). V dropped 5 bases and J dropped 5 bases, with 8 bases sitting between them. The germline CDR1 and CDR2 sequences are SGHRS and YFSETQ. The length of the CDR3 is 13 residues. The CDR3 sequence is CASRQGNNSPLHF. The DNA of the CDR3 is TGCGCCAGCAGACAGGGTAATAATTCACCCCTCCACTTT.

The chain couples TRBV11-2 to TRBJ1-2; D unresolved. From germline, CDR1 is SGHAT and CDR2 FQNNGV. Trimming cost V 5 bases and J 2 bases, with 12 bases left between them. CDR3 length: 14 residues. CDR3 in amino acids: CASSTEHANYGYTF. CDR3 in DNA: TGTGCCAGCAGCACCGAACATGCCAACTATGGCTACACCTTC.

The chain uses TRBV9 and TRBJ2-3, with 7 nucleotides matching TRBD2. The J segment lost 2 bases and the V segment lost 1 base, leaving 1 base of the junction unmatched. Germline V gene data show CDR1 as SGDLS and CDR2 as YYNGEE. The CDR3 totals 14 residues. CDR3 amino acids: CASSVRDYTDTQYF. In nucleotides, the CDR3 is TGTGCCAGCAGCGTAAGGGACTACACAGATACGCAGTATTTT.

The V gene is TRBV9, the J gene TRBJ2-3; 12 bases fit TRBD2. Germline V gene data show CDR1 as SGDLS and CDR2 as YYNGEE. The J segment lost 3 bases and the V segment lost 5 bases, leaving 7 bases of the junction unmatched. The CDR3 has 16 residues. The CDR3 nucleotides are TGTGCCAGCAGGGCCAGACTAGCGGGGGAAACAGATACGCAGTATTTT. Amino acid sequence: CASRARLAGETDTQYF.

The chain combines TRBV7-9 with TRBJ1-1; D call uncertain. Germline V gives CDR1 SEHNR, CDR2 FQNEAQ (reference sequence). The CDR3 contains 14 residues. V was pared by 3 bases and J by 4 bases, with 12 bases between. The CDR3 loop reads CASSLSGGGTEAFF. The CDR3 DNA follows: TGTGCCAGCAGCTTGTCTGGCGGTGGCACTGAAGCTTTCTTT.

The chain carries TRBV28 and TRBJ1-5; the D gene is possibly TRBD1 (5 bases). Germline loops: CDR1 MDHEN, CDR2 SYDVKM. The ends were cut back, 8 bases at V and 3 bases at J, with 11 bases in the middle. CDR3 length equals 13 residues. The chain's CDR3 is CASYDSFNQPQHF. The CDR3 DNA is TGTGCCAGCTATGACAGCTTCAATCAGCCCCAGCATTTT. The full variable domain, rest sourced from reference TRBV28 and TRBJ1-5, is DVKVTQSSRYLVKRTGEKVFLECVQDMDHENMFWYRQDPGLGLRLIYFSYDVKMKEKGDIPEGYSVSREKKERFSLILESASTNQTSMYLCASYDSFNQPQHFGDGTRLSIL.

The chain combines TRBV5-4 with TRBJ1-1; 11 bases fit TRBD1. V was pared by 4 bases and J by 10 bases, with 15 bases of the junction left unmatched. Germline V lookup: CDR1 SGHNT, CDR2 YYREEE (reference sequence). The CDR3 loop spans 16 amino acids. The CDR3 coding sequence is TGTGCCAGCAGCCGATCCGCCGGGACAGGGGGTTATTTAGCTTTCTTT. This gives the protein CASSRSAGTGGYLAFF.

CDR3 in DNA: TGCAGTGCTCGGAGCACAGATACGCAGTATTTT. Residues: CSARSTDTQYF. This chain uses TRBV20-1 with TRBJ2-3; no firm D call. V was shortened by 5 bases and J by 0 bases, with 3 bases between the two germline ends. CDR3 length: 11 amino acids. Germline loops: CDR1 DFQATT, CDR2 SNEGSKA (reference sequence).

This clone has a handful of counts. CDR3 loop: CAWEQGGNQPQHF. The CDR3 DNA is TGTGCCTGGGAACAGGGGGGCAATCAGCCCCAGCATTTT. V is TRBV30 and J is TRBJ1-5, with 8 bases fitting TRBD1. V trimming: 5 bases; J trimming: 2 bases; junction bases outside the gene matches: 2. The CDR3 runs to 13 residues. The V gene's germline CDR1 is GTSNPN and CDR2 SVGIG (reference sequence).

The chain recombines TRBV28 with TRBJ1-1; D may be TRBD1 (6 bases). Germline CDR1 reads MDHEN; CDR2 reads SYDVKM. Deletions cut 6 bases from V and 3 bases from J, with 17 bases between. This CDR3 is built from 15 residues. This chain's CDR3 is CASRSGALGYTEAFF. CDR3 DNA sequence: TGTGCCAGCAGATCAGGGGCACTGGGGTACACTGAAGCTTTCTTT.

The chain uses TRBV6-1 and TRBJ2-2, with 9 positions matching TRBD1. The germline V gene encodes CDR1 MNHNS and CDR2 SASEGT. CDR3 length equals 19 residues. J lost 4 bases, V lost 4 bases, and 16 bases had no gene match. CDR3 protein: CASSAVGTGFSWSTGELFF. The CDR3 nucleotides read TGTGCCAGCAGTGCCGTAGGGACAGGGTTCAGCTGGAGCACCGGGGAGCTGTTTTTT.

J is TRBJ1-1 and V is TRBV10-3; D remains unclear. This CDR3 region has 14 residues. The germline V gene has CDR1 ENHRY and CDR2 SYGVKD. Trimming cost V 4 bases and J 1 base, with 10 bases left between them. CDR3 protein: CAISGKGPNTEAFF. CDR3 DNA: TGTGCCATCAGTGGGAAGGGCCCGAACACTGAAGCTTTCTTT.

This chain uses TRBV19 with TRBJ2-7; possibly TRBD1 for D (6 bases). In germline, CDR1 is LNHDA, CDR2 SQIVND (reference sequence). Trimming shortened V by 6 bases and J by 4 bases, and 19 bases separated the two germline ends. The length of the CDR3 is 15 residues. For the CDR3, the DNA is TGTGCCAGTAGCCTGGGGACATCCTGGGCTTACGAGCAGTACTTC. This sequence encodes CASSLGTSWAYEQYF.

The chain uses TRBV7-8 and TRBJ2-1; a weak D match, TRBD2 (5 bases). In germline, CDR1 is SGHVS, CDR2 FQNEAQ. With 4 bases removed from V and 6 bases from J, the gap between germline ends came to 16 bases. The CDR3 extends over 15 amino acids. This CDR3 is CASSSGSGLLNEQFF. The CDR3 DNA sequence: TGTGCCAGCAGCTCCGGATCAGGACTCCTCAATGAGCAGTTCTTC.

The chain joins TRBV5-1 to TRBJ1-3; D ambiguous. V lost 2 bases, J lost 0 bases, and 3 bases lay in between. Germline lookup yields CDR1 SGHRS and CDR2 YFSETQ. There are 13 residues in the CDR3. The CDR3: CASSFGSGNTIYF. In DNA, the CDR3 is TGCGCCAGCAGCTTCGGCTCTGGAAACACCATATATTTT.

Of note for this clone: At one end, the junction sequence differs from germline, possibly due to a read error. This chain joins TRBV7-3 and TRBJ2-7; 7 bases are shared with TRBD2. This CDR3 contains 14 residues. CDR1 is SGHTA and CDR2 is FQGTGA in the germline V gene. The CDR3 here is CASGPGGSSHEQYF. The DNA of the CDR3 is TGTGCCAGCGGCCCCGGGGGGTCCTCCCACGAGCAGTACTTC.